Listed here are 24 T cell receptor beta chains from one sample, sequenced in a study of regulatory T cells in long-lasting Graves disease. The TCR beta library used iRepertoire HTBI primers with Arm-PCR amplification of CDR3. Each CDR3 protein is one row after TCRdb ran MiXCR on the multiplex PCR reads. The sample has 350,000 to 450,000 distinct CDR3 sequences, about 16% seen once. The time point here: newly diagnosed GD, antithyroid drugs for less than 3 months. The TCR library was prepared using RNA isolated from PBMCs. The same specimen was also included in a second study, on T cells in Graves' hyperthyroidism and ophthalmopathy.

The specimen comprised peripheral blood mononuclear cells (PBMCs), sampled at new diagnosis, from a patient treated with antithyroid drugs. The receptors here all came from a woman in her 30s with Graves disease.

In the case of this clonotype: This may arise from a read error, as a much more abundant clone is one base away. This chain joins TRBV7-3 and TRBJ2-4; D gene unclear. Germline CDR1 reads SGHTA; CDR2 reads FQGTGA. The CDR3 has 17 amino acids. The ends were cut back, 5 bases at V and 0 bases at J, with 17 bases in the middle. The CDR3 sequence is CASSIGPIGGAKNIQYF. CDR3 in DNA: TGTGCCAGCAGCATAGGGCCAATCGGTGGAGCCAAAAACATTCAGTACTTC.

The rearrangement uses TRBV30 and TRBJ2-1; TRBD2 might be the D (5 bases). The V and J ends lost 4 bases and 0 bases respectively, with 10 bases between them. The germline V gene has CDR1 GTSNPN and CDR2 SVGIG (reference sequence). The CDR3 is made up of 14 amino acids. Here the CDR3 reads CAWTQADSYNEQFF. The CDR3 DNA follows: TGTGCCTGGACCCAAGCGGACTCCTACAATGAGCAGTTCTTC.

The chain combines TRBV10-1 with TRBJ2-7; D not resolved. This CDR3 is 13 amino acids long. With 6 bases removed from V and 3 bases from J, the gap between germline ends came to 12 bases. The germline CDR1 and CDR2 sequences are WNHNN and SYGVQD (reference sequence). In DNA form, the CDR3 reads TGCGCCAGCAGCCCGACCGGCCACTACGAGCAGTACTTC. The encoded protein is CASSPTGHYEQYF.

The chain has TRBV5-4 and TRBJ1-2; D is ambiguous. The germline V gene has CDR1 SGHNT and CDR2 YYREEE (reference sequence). V was trimmed by 0 bases and J by 4 bases, leaving 10 bases between them. CDR3 size: 14 residues. The CDR3 protein is CASSLAPGPYGYTF. CDR3 bases: TGTGCCAGCAGCTTGGCTCCTGGGCCCTATGGCTACACCTTC.

The chain carries TRBV9 and TRBJ2-1; 10 bases are a match to TRBD2. Trimming at V came to 3 bases and at J to 6 bases, leaving 15 bases not matched to a gene. This CDR3 region has 18 residues. From germline, CDR1 is SGDLS and CDR2 YYNGEE. The chain's CDR3 is CASSGSTLAGGGLNEQFF. In DNA form, the CDR3 reads TGTGCCAGCAGCGGGTCAACTTTAGCGGGAGGAGGTCTCAATGAGCAGTTCTTC. The full variable domain, with the rest looked up from reference TRBV9 and TRBJ2-1, is DSGVTQTPKHLITATGQRVTLRCSPRSGDLSVYWYQQSLDQGLQFLIQYYNGEERAKGNILERFSAQQFPDLHSELNLSSLELGDSALYFCASSGSTLAGGGLNEQFFGPGTRLTVL.

CDR3 residues: CASSVGSAGYNEQFF. Written as DNA, the CDR3 is TGTGCCAGCAGCGTAGGCTCGGCTGGCTACAATGAGCAGTTCTTC. This chain joins TRBV9 and TRBJ2-1, with D unresolved. The CDR3 is made up of 15 amino acids. Trimming cost V 0 bases and J 3 bases, with 10 bases left between them. CDR1 is SGDLS and CDR2 is YYNGEE in the germline V gene.

This clonotype has a single count. The chain carries TRBV3-1 and TRBJ2-3; tentatively, D is TRBD2 (5 bases). The DNA end favors TRBJ2-5, so the J call may be wrong. Germline CDR1 and CDR2: LGHDT and YNNKEL (reference sequence). The CDR3 spans 16 residues. The CDR3 DNA is TGTGCCAGCAGCCAAGGGTTTGCGGGTGGCGGGGAGACCCAGTACTTC. It is translated as CASSQGFAGGGETQYF.

This clonotype has only a few counts. This sequence joins TRBV5-1 and TRBJ2-1; the D gene is possibly TRBD2 (5 bases). CDR1 is SGHRS and CDR2 is YFSETQ in the germline V gene. Between the trimmed V and J ends, which lost 0 bases and 0 bases, there was a span of 13 bases. CDR3 size: 17 residues. CDR3 coding DNA: TGCGCCAGCAGCTTGGACGTCCTGGGGAGCTCCTACAATGAGCAGTTCTTC. Translating it yields CASSLDVLGSSYNEQFF.

Only a few counts were recorded for this clonotype. The chain joins TRBV12-3 or TRBV12-4 to TRBJ2-2; D unclear. The germline V and J ends were trimmed by 6 bases and 3 bases, with 8 bases remaining between them. The CDR3 is made up of 13 amino acids. Here the CDR3 DNA reads TGTGCCAGCAGCGTCCTGGACACCGGGGAGCTGTTTTTT. Translated: CASSVLDTGELFF.

The rearrangement links TRBV3-1 to TRBJ2-4, with D possibly being TRBD1 (5 bases). Trimming took 2 bases from V and 1 from J, leaving 15 bases between them. Germline assignment: CDR1 LGHDT and CDR2 YNNKEL (reference sequence). This CDR3 contains 17 residues. The CDR3 sequence: CASSQLTDKAAKNIQYF. The CDR3 bases are TGTGCCAGCAGCCAATTGACAGACAAGGCGGCCAAAAACATTCAGTACTTC.

A few counts support this clonotype. The rearrangement uses TRBV19 and TRBJ1-5; TRBD1 matches 10 bases. This CDR3 is built from 13 residues. V trimming: 8 bases; J trimming: 4 bases; junction bases outside the gene matches: 2. Germline CDR1 and CDR2: LNHDA and SQIVND (reference sequence). CDR3 amino acids: CASRTGGNQPQHF. DNA of the CDR3: TGTGCCAGTCGGACAGGGGGTAATCAGCCCCAGCATTTT.

In this sample, this clonotype turned up a few times. The chain couples TRBV20-1 to TRBJ2-4; 14 bases match TRBD2. The CDR3 is 15 residues long. The junction had 10 bases not matched to a gene; V was cut back by 0 bases and J by 15 bases. Germline V gene data show CDR1 as DFQATT and CDR2 as SNEGSKA (reference sequence). Here the CDR3 reads CSARDKGTSGGLGYF. CDR3 bases: TGCAGTGCTAGAGATAAGGGGACTAGCGGGGGTCTCGGGTACTTC.

With regard to this clonotype: This could be a read error, since a much larger clone is one nucleotide away. The chain joins TRBV18 to TRBJ2-7; D may be TRBD1 or TRBD2 (7 bases each). Germline V gene lookup returns CDR1 KGHSH and CDR2 LQKENI. The V end lost 2 bases, the J end lost 3 bases, and 23 bases lay between the germline ends. The CDR3 is 18 amino acids. The chain's CDR3 is CASSPSPIAGQGGYEQYF. The DNA of the CDR3 is TGTGCCAGCTCACCAAGCCCCATAGCGGGCCAGGGGGGCTACGAGCAGTACTTC.

This clonotype was counted ten times or more. The CDR3 here is CASSLREIRGYEQYF. The CDR3 coding sequence is TGTGCCAGCAGCTTGAGGGAGATACGGGGTTACGAGCAGTACTTC. The V gene is TRBV7-9, the J gene TRBJ2-7; D possibly corresponds to TRBD2 (5 bases). CDR1 and CDR2 (germline): SEHNR, FQNEAQ (reference sequence). The CDR3 extends over 15 amino acids. V lost 3 bases and J 4 bases, leaving 16 bases between the germline ends.

This clonotype was counted between two and nine times. The J gene is TRBJ1-2, the V gene TRBV20-1, with D hard to call. V was pared by 6 bases and J by 7 bases, with 15 bases between. The germline V gene encodes CDR1 DFQATT and CDR2 SNEGSKA (reference sequence). This CDR3 has 12 amino acids. The CDR3 sequence is CSAPPQQPGYTF. CDR3 DNA sequence: TGCAGTGCCCCCCCTCAACAGCCTGGCTACACCTTC.

This clonotype has just a few counts. The chain couples TRBV5-6 to TRBJ2-7, with no clear D. The V end was cut by 0 bases, the J end by 6 bases, with 10 bases between. The length of the CDR3 is 13 residues. From germline, CDR1 is SGHDT and CDR2 YYEEEE. This chain's CDR3 is CASSLDLNREQYF. CDR3 bases: TGTGCCAGCAGCTTGGATCTTAACCGCGAGCAGTACTTC.

The chain recombines TRBV9 with TRBJ2-3; D is uncertain. CDR3 length: 15 residues. V was clipped by 6 bases and J by 0 bases, with 14 bases between them. CDR1 and CDR2 from the germline V gene are SGDLS and YYNGEE. The CDR3 here is CASTKSDHSTDTQYF. The CDR3 region has the DNA TGTGCCAGCACCAAAAGCGACCATAGCACAGATACGCAGTATTTT.

This clonotype has ten or more counts. The chain has TRBV28 and TRBJ2-7, with TRBD2 identical over 9 bases. The V and J ends lost 6 bases and 7 bases, in that order; junction bases with no gene match: 13. The CDR3 runs 15 residues. The germline CDR1 and CDR2 sequences are MDHEN and SYDVKM. The CDR3: CASRQTSGPSGEQYF. CDR3 sequence (DNA): TGTGCCAGCAGGCAGACTAGCGGACCCTCGGGGGAGCAGTACTTC.

The J gene is TRBJ1-6, the V gene TRBV6-1; unclear D gene. CDR1 and CDR2 from the germline V gene are MNHNS and SASEGT. V dropped 6 bases and J dropped 0 bases, with 12 bases sitting between them. The CDR3 sequence is 16 residues long. The CDR3 spells CASSPHRSSYNSPLHF. The CDR3 region has the DNA TGTGCCAGCAGCCCCCATAGGAGCTCCTATAATTCACCCCTCCACTTT.

This chain uses TRBV20-1 with TRBJ2-2, with D maybe TRBD1 (6 bases). Germline V gene sequence: CDR1 DFQATT, CDR2 SNEGSKA (reference sequence). This CDR3 is 11 amino acids long. V was trimmed by 6 bases and J by 5 bases, leaving 7 bases between them. The CDR3: CSAGQTGELFF. The CDR3 DNA sequence: TGCAGTGCCGGACAGACCGGGGAGCTGTTTTTT.

This clonotype showed up many times. The V call is TRBV11-2, the J call TRBJ2-1; TRBD2 aligns across 7 bases. J lost 4 bases, V lost 0 bases, and 3 bases had no gene match. CDR3 length: 15 amino acids. Germline V gene sequence: CDR1 SGHAT, CDR2 FQNNGV. CDR3 DNA sequence: TGTGCCAGCAGCTTAGAGGCGGGAGAGTACAATGAGCAGTTCTTC. The encoded protein is CASSLEAGEYNEQFF.

In its sample, this clonotype was seen many times. The chain carries TRBV14 and TRBJ2-1; D gene uncertain. Germline CDR1 and CDR2: SGHDN and FVKESK. V dropped 1 base and J dropped 3 bases, with 10 bases sitting between them. CDR3 length: 15 residues. The CDR3 region has the DNA TGTGCCAGCAGCCAAGTATCAGGTCGCTACAATGAGCAGTTCTTC. As protein: CASSQVSGRYNEQFF.

This clonotype was detected many times. The J gene is TRBJ2-3, the V gene TRBV20-1; D possibly corresponds to TRBD1 (5 bases). Germline V gives CDR1 DFQATT, CDR2 SNEGSKA (reference sequence). The length of the CDR3 is 15 residues. Trimming stripped 0 bases from V and 0 bases from J, with 10 bases between. The CDR3 here is CSARDVGHSTDTQYF. CDR3 nucleotide sequence: TGCAGTGCTAGAGATGTCGGACACAGCACAGATACGCAGTATTTT.

This chain links TRBV2 with TRBJ1-3; maybe TRBD1 (5 bases). There are 14 residues in the CDR3. Germline V CDR1 and CDR2: SNHLY, FYNNEI. Trimming took off 4 bases at V and 1 base at J, with 8 bases between the two ends. The CDR3 sequence: CASSGWGSGNTIYF. CDR3 in DNA: TGTGCCAGCAGTGGGTGGGGGTCTGGAAACACCATATATTTT.